This T cell receptor beta chain was sequenced during a study of TIL therapy for anti-PD-1-resistant metastatic lung cancer. This clone showed up just once. The immunoSEQ assay was v3. Assay: immunoSEQ multiplex PCR; the TCRdb copy retains only in-frame clones and omits some. The sample contains about 15,000 clones, 86% of which appear only once. As to time point: pre-treatment sample, taken before nivolumab and TIL therapy. This TCR derives from a person aged 25 to 80 with non-small cell lung cancer. The sequencing used blood, collected at baseline.

The DNA of the CDR3 is TGTGCCAGCAGTTACTCGGGTCGACCTGGAAACACCATATATTTT. Residues: CASSYSGRPGNTIYF. This rearrangement joins TRBV6-6 to TRBJ1-3; D remains ambiguous. CDR1 is MNHNY, CDR2 SVGAGI, per germline (reference sequence). The CDR3 runs 15 residues. V was clipped by 0 bases and J by 2 bases, with 8 bases between them.